A selection of T cell receptor beta chains follows, all from one sample in a study of blood T cell repertoires in COVID-19. The data were produced by immunoSEQ multiplex PCR, yet TCRdb's version contains in-frame clones alone and is incomplete. The top ten hold around 13% of the sample, which has about 100,000 clones, under 90% seen once. The sequenced sample was peripheral blood. The receptors come from a human donor in a cohort sampled during active COVID-19. The CDR3 runs from the conserved cysteine through the conserved F or W. D genes are given only for firm matches. For some rows the clone size is stated as once, few or many, or as a class when expanded; others skip it.

D gene: TRBD1; clone size: few; V gene: TRBV19; J gene: TRBJ1-5; CDR3 protein: CASRRGNSGQDSNQPQHF; CDR3 DNA: TGTGCCAGTCGTCGGGGAAATTCGGGACAGGATAGCAATCAGCCCCAGCATTTT
D gene: TRBD1; clone size: -; V gene: TRBV5-1; J gene: TRBJ1-2; CDR3 protein: CASSVGQGDNGYTF; CDR3 DNA: TGCGCCAGCAGCGTAGGACAGGGTGACAATGGCTACACCTTC
D gene: TRBD2; clone size: -; V gene: TRBV11-3; J gene: TRBJ2-1; CDR3 protein: CASSLVHGSGTHNEQFF; CDR3 DNA: TGTGCCAGCAGCTTAGTACACGGTAGCGGGACCCACAATGAGCAGTTCTTC
D gene: -; clone size: few; V gene: TRBV6-5; J gene: TRBJ2-3; CDR3 protein: CASSPSPLSPDTQYF; CDR3 DNA: TGTGCCAGCAGTCCATCCCCCCTTAGCCCAGATACGCAGTATTTT
D gene: TRBD2; clone size: -; V gene: TRBV6-1; J gene: TRBJ2-1; CDR3 protein: CASSEAGGAGYNEQFF; CDR3 DNA: TGTGCCAGCAGTGAAGCCGGGGGGGCGGGTTACAATGAGCAGTTCTTC
D gene: TRBD1; clone size: -; V gene: TRBV10-3; J gene: TRBJ2-5; CDR3 protein: CAISDLGQELETQYF; CDR3 DNA: TGTGCCATCAGTGACCTTGGACAGGAGCTAGAGACCCAGTACTTC
D gene: TRBD1; clone size: -; V gene: TRBV6-4; J gene: TRBJ1-1; CDR3 protein: CASRQGANTEAFF; CDR3 DNA: TGTGCCAGCAGGCAGGGGGCTAACACTGAAGCTTTCTTT
D gene: TRBD2; clone size: -; V gene: TRBV5-6; J gene: TRBJ2-1; CDR3 protein: CASSPMASGSNEQFF; CDR3 DNA: TGTGCCAGCAGCCCTATGGCTAGCGGGAGCAATGAGCAGTTCTTC
D gene: -; clone size: few; V gene: TRBV15; J gene: TRBJ2-3; CDR3 protein: CATSRDQGTDTQYF; CDR3 DNA: TGTGCCACCAGCAGAGATCAGGGCACAGATACGCAGTATTTT
D gene: -; clone size: once; V gene: TRBV5-1; J gene: TRBJ2-7; CDR3 protein: CASSMGLGGPYEQYF; CDR3 DNA: TGCGCCAGCAGCATGGGACTGGGAGGCCCCTACGAGCAGTACTTC
D gene: -; clone size: few; V gene: TRBV5-1; J gene: TRBJ1-5; CDR3 protein: CASSRGSNQPQHF; CDR3 DNA: TGCGCCAGCAGCCGAGGTAGCAATCAGCCCCAGCATTTT
D gene: -; clone size: once; V gene: TRBV3-1/TRBV3-2; J gene: TRBJ2-5; CDR3 protein: CASSQEGRGQETQYF; CDR3 DNA: TGTGCCAGCAGCCAAGAAGGGCGGGGTCAAGAGACCCAGTACTTC